Here is one T cell receptor beta chain with its context. Its antigen is currently unknown. Profiled with immunoSEQ multiplex PCR; TCRdb holds only in-frame clones, not every one. The table includes fewer than 85,000 clones, about 90% detected once. These data belong to a study of cytomegalovirus exposure and HLA in healthy donors. Whole-study results and caveats: Researchers counted about 150 TCR beta chains as cytomegalovirus-associated. The classifier was said to identify cytomegalovirus status with high specificity and sensitivity.

The source is a woman younger than 30 in good health and CMV-seropositive. The sequenced material came from PBMCs.

The CDR3 DNA sequence: TGTGCCAGCAGCCAAGATCGGGCAGGGTCGAATGAAAAACTGTTTTTT. Translated, it gives CASSQDRAGSNEKLFF. The chain uses TRBV4-2 and TRBJ1-4; perhaps TRBD1 as D (5 bases). Trimming took 0 bases from V and 5 from J, leaving 13 bases between them. CDR3 size: 16 residues. Germline-derived CDR1 and CDR2 are LGHNA and YNFKEQ.